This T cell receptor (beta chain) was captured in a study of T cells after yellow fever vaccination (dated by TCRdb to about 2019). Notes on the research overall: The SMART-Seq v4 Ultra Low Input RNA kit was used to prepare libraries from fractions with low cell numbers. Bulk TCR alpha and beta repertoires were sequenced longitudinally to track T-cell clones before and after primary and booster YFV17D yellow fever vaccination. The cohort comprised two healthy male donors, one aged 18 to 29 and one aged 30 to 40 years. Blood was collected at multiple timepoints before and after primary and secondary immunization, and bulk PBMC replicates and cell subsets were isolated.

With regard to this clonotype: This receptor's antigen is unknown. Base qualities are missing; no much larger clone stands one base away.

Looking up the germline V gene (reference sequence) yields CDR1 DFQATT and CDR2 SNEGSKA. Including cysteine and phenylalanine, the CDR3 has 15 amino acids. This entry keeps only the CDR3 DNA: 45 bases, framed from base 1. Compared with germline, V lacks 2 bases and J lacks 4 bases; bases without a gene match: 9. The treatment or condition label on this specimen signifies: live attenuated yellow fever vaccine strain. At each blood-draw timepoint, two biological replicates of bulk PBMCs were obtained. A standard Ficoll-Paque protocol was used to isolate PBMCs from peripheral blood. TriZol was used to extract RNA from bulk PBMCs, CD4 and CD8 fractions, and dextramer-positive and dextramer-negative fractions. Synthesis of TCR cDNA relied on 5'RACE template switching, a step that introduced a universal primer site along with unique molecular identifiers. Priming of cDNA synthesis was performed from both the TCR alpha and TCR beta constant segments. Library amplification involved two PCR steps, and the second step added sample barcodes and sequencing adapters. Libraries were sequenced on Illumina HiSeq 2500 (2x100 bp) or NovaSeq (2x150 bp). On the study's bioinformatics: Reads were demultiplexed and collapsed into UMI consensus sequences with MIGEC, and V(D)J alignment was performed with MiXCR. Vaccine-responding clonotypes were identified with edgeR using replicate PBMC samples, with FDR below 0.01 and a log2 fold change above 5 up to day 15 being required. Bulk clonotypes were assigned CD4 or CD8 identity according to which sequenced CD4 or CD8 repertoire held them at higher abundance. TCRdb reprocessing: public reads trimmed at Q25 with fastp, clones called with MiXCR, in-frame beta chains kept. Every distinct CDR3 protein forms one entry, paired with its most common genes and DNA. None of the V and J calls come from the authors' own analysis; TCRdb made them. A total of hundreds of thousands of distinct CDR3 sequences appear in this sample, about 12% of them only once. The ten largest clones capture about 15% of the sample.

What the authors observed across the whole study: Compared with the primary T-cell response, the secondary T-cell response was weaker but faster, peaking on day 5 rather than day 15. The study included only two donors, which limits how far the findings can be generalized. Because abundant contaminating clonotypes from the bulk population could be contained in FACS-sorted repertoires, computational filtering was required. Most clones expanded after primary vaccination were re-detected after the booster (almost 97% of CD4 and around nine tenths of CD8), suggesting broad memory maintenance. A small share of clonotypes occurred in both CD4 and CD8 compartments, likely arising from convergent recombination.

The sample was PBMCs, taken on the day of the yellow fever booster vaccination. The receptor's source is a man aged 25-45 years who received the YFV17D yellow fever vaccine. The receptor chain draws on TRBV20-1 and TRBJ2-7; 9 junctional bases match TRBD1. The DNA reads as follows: TGCAGTGCTAGACCCTCCGGGACAGGGTTATACGAGCAGTACTTC. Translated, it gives CSARPSGTGLYEQYF.